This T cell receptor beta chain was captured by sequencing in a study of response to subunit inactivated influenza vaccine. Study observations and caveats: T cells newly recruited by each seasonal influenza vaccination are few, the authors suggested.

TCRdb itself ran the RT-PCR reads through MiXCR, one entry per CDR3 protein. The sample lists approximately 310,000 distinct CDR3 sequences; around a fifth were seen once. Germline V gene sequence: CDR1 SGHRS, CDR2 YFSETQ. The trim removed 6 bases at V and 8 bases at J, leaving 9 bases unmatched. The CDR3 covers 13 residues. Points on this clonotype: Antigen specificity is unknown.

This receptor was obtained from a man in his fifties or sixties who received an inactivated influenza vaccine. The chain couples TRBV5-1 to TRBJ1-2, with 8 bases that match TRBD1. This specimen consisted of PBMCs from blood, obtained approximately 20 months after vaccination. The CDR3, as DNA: TGCGCCAGCAACAACCAGGGGGCTGGAGGCTACACCTTC. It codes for CASNNQGAGGYTF.